This T cell receptor beta chain was captured by sequencing in a study of cytomegalovirus exposure and HLA in healthy donors (dated by TCRdb to 2017 to 2019). Study-wide context: According to a later analysis, one platform produced both the 110 or so validation repertoires and the 666 repertoires of the first cohort. Besides the first cohort of roughly 660 subjects, a separate validation cohort made up of some 110 different subjects was used. The aim of the study was to test whether cataloging public T cell receptors could identify signatures of past pathogen exposure. To predict cytomegalovirus infection status, the study brought together high-throughput TCR immunosequencing, statistical association of individual TCRs with disease status, and machine learning.

From the germline V gene, CDR1 is SGHTA and CDR2 is FQGNSA. The CDR3 has 16 amino acids, counting the end cysteine and phenylalanine. Just CDR3 DNA is preserved here, 48 bases in frame from base 1. A distance of 20 bases separates the germline ends of V and J, which lose 8 bases and 2 bases respectively. The donors belonged to the validation cohort of over a hundred subjects, which was separate from the roughly 700-subject first cohort. Libraries were constructed by the immunoSEQ multiplex PCR assay. Processing in the source paper ran as follows. A statistical classification framework was built for diagnosing cytomegalovirus status from the catalog of TCR beta chain sequences. TCRdb mirrors the immuneACCESS table, restricted to in-frame sequences. Some clones are absent from its copies; in checked studies, under half trace to an unresolved V gene, and the reason for the others is unknown. D and trimming come from the DNA, and the V and J calls and clone size come from that table. The sample table contains 60,000 to 80,000 clones; only one count was recorded for 70% to 90% of them. The top ten clones comprise 2.5% to 3% of the sample.

With respect to this clone: The antigen it binds to is not known. No qualities accompany the bases; no much larger clone lies one base away.

On the study overall, not on this receptor specifically: In vitro tests confirmed that a few of the cytomegalovirus-associated TCR beta chains recognize cytomegalovirus antigens. The authors suggested that the approach could potentially be extended to other disease states and immunological phenotypes. In the study, some 180 TCR beta chains were listed as associated with cytomegalovirus. Subsequent analysis determined that TCRs grouped into clusters in the first cohort also showed a tendency toward co-occurrence across the 90 to 150 validation repertoires, and approximately 93% of cluster scores exceeded 0. The classifier was reported to diagnose cytomegalovirus status with high specificity and sensitivity in both the original and validation cohorts. Most TCR sequences were seen in very few donors, while some public TCRs were found in many individuals. The validation cohort had no HLA typing available for a later analysis, so co-occurrence within that cohort was assessed over all 130 or so repertoires.

The sequence came from a man between 25 and 39 years old in good health and CMV-seronegative. Sequenced input: PBMCs. This chain joins TRBV7-2 to TRBJ2-3, with the D gene not confidently named. The CDR3 protein sequence reads: CASFELFGTNTDTQYF. The nucleotide sequence reads TGTGCCAGCTTCGAACTATTTGGCACCAACACAGATACGCAGTATTTT.